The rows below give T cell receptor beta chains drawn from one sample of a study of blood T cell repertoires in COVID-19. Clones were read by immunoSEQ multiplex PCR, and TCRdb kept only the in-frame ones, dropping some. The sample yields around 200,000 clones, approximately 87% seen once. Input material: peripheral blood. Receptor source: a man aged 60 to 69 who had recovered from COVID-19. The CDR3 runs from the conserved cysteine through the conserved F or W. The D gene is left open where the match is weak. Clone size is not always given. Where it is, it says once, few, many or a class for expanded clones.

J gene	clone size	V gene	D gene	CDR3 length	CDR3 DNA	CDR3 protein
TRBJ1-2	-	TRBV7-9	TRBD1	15	TGTGCCAGCAGCTTAGAGGGACAGGGACTCTATGGCTACACCTTC	CASSLEGQGLYGYTF
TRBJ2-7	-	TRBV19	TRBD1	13	TGTGCCAGTAGTATCAACAGGGGGCGGGAGCAGTACTTC	CASSINRGREQYF
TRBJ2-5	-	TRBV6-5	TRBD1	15	TGTGCCAGCAGTTACTCGCCAGGGGGCCGGGAGACCCAGTACTTC	CASSYSPGGRETQYF
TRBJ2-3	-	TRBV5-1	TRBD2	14	TGCGCCAGCAGTTCGGGACTAGCGACAGATACGCAGTATTTT	CASSSGLATDTQYF
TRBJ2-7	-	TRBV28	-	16	TGTGCCAGCTCCCCCCCTGGCGGGCCCTTTCCCTACGAGCAGTACTTC	CASSPPGGPFPYEQYF
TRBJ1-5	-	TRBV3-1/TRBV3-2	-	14	TGTGCCAGCAGCCCCCCGGGGAGCAATCAGCCCCAGCATTTT	CASSPPGSNQPQHF
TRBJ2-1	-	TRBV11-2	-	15	TGTGCCAGCAGCTTGACGGGGTCTAGCCCGAAAGGGCAGTTCTTC	CASSLTGSSPKGQFF
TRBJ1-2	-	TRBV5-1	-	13	TGCGCCAGCAGCTCCTCAGGGGCTGGAGGCTACACCTTC	CASSSSGAGGYTF
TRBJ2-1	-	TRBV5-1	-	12	TGCGCCAGCAGCTTGGGAGGGAATGAGCAGTTCTTC	CASSLGGNEQFF
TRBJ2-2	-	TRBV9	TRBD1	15	TGTGCCAGCAGCGCCCGACAGGGTCAGACCGGGGAGCTGTTTTTT	CASSARQGQTGELFF
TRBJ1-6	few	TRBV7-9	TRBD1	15	TGTGCCAGCAGCGAAGGGGGCGCCGGTAATTCACCCCTCCACTTT	CASSEGGAGNSPLHF
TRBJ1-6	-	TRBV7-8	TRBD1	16	TGTGCCAGCAGCTTAGATTTGGGACAGGGCCGGTCACCCCTCCACTTT	CASSLDLGQGRSPLHF
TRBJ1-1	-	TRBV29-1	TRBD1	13	TGCAGCGTTGATAGGGGGCGCCGGACTGAAGCTTTCTTT	CSVDRGRRTEAFF
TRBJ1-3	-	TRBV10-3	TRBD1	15	TGTGCCATCAGTGAGCAGGGGGCGCATGGAAACACCATATATTTT	CAISEQGAHGNTIYF
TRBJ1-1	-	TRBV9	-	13	TGTGCCAGCAGCGTACACGGGAACACTGAAGCTTTCTTT	CASSVHGNTEAFF
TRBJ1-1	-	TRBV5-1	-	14	TGCGCCAGCAGCTCACGACAGCCTAGCACTGAAGCTTTCTTT	CASSSRQPSTEAFF
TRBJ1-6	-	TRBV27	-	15	TGTGCCAGCAGCCCCTTGGTGCAGGGAAATTCACCCCTCCACTTT	CASSPLVQGNSPLHF
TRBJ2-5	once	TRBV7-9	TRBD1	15	TGTGCCAGCAGCCGACAGGGTGCTAGCCAAGAGACCCAGTACTTC	CASSRQGASQETQYF
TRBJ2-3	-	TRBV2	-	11	TGTGCCAGCGCTATCCCGAATACGCAGTATTTT	CASAIPNTQYF
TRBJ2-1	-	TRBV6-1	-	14	TGTGCCAGCAGTGAAGCGCAGGACTACAATGAGCAGTTCTTC	CASSEAQDYNEQFF
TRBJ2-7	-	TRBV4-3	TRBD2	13	TGCGCCAGCAGTCGGACTAGCGATGGCGAGCAGTACTTC	CASSRTSDGEQYF